The 11 T cell receptor beta chains presented below share a single source sample, sequenced in a study of human versus mouse CDR3 diversity and MHC coevolution. The repertoire was sequenced with immunoSEQ multiplex PCR; TCRdb's copy has only in-frame clones and lacks some. In the table there are 80,000 or so clones, roughly 95% of which are singletons. Sequencing input: naive CD4+ T cells from blood. Subset in this sample: CD45RO-negative CD62L-positive naive CD4 T cells. The source is a person between 25 and 70 years old in good health.

This sequence joins TRBV19 and TRBJ1-5; TRBD1 might be the D (5 bases). Trimming took off 0 bases at V and 1 base at J, with 16 bases between the two ends. The CDR3 length is 18 residues. CDR1 and CDR2 from the germline V gene are LNHDA and SQIVND (reference sequence). DNA of the CDR3: TGTGCCAGTAGTATAGATCGGGCAACAGGTTCCAGCAATCAGCCCCAGCATTTT. It encodes CASSIDRATGSSNQPQHF.

The chain carries TRBV6-1 and TRBJ2-1, with TRBD1 matching over 10 bases. V lost 4 bases and J lost 5; bases outside the gene matches: 8. CDR1 is MNHNS, CDR2 SASEGT, per germline. CDR3 length: 16 amino acids. This chain's CDR3 is CASSVAGTGADNEQFF. The CDR3 DNA sequence: TGTGCCAGCAGTGTCGCCGGGACAGGGGCCGACAATGAGCAGTTCTTC.

This rearrangement joins TRBV18 to TRBJ2-4; maybe TRBD2 (5 bases). This CDR3 region has 19 residues. Trimming stripped 3 bases from V and 0 bases from J, with 21 bases between. The germline V gene encodes CDR1 KGHSH and CDR2 LQKENI. The chain's CDR3 is CASSPRALDGLLAKNIQYF. CDR3 sequence (DNA): TGTGCCAGCTCACCCCGAGCTCTTGACGGACTCCTAGCCAAAAACATTCAGTACTTC.

This clone was observed a handful of times. The rearrangement joins TRBV7-9 to TRBJ1-1; 7 bases fit TRBD1. The CDR3 has 13 amino acids. The V gene's germline CDR1 is SEHNR and CDR2 FQNEAQ (reference sequence). The V segment lost 7 bases and the J segment 4 bases; nucleotides outside the gene matches: 6. The CDR3 DNA reads TGTGCCAGCAACGGACAGGAGGCCACTGAAGCTTTCTTT. It yields the protein CASNGQEATEAFF. The full variable domain, its missing parts supplied by reference TRBV7-9 and TRBJ1-1, is DTGVSQNPRHKITKRGQNVTFRCDPISEHNRLYWYRQTLGQGPEFLTYFQNEAQLEKSRLLSDRFSAERPKGSFSTLEIQRTEQGDSAMYLCASNGQEATEAFFGQGTRLTVV.

A remark on this clone: At one of its ends the junction is not consistent with the germline gene, which may arise from a read error. V is TRBV2 and J is TRBJ2-7; 8 nucleotides line up with TRBD1. There are 14 residues in the CDR3. Germline V gene sequence: CDR1 SNHLY, CDR2 FYNNEI. CDR3 coding DNA: TGTGCCAGCAGCGAAGGACAGGGTGCGTACGAGCAGTACTTC. This translates into CASSEGQGAYEQYF.

The V gene is TRBV12-2, the J gene TRBJ2-5; the D call TRBD1 from the table was never checked on the DNA. TRBV12-2 is a listed pseudogene. The CDR3 length is 21 residues. The CDR3 nucleotides are TGTGCAAGTCGCTCTCTTCTTAGGGCCCTCGGGACAGGGGTTCCCCAAGAGACCCAGTACTTC. This sequence encodes CASRSLLRALGTGVPQETQYF.

The chain links TRBV28 to TRBJ1-1, with D unresolved. The CDR3 covers 13 residues. CDR1 and CDR2 from the germline V gene are MDHEN and SYDVKM. Trimming took off 5 bases at V and 0 bases at J, with 7 bases between the two ends. CDR3 sequence reads: CASSQSLNTEAFF. CDR3 DNA sequence: TGTGCCAGCAGTCAGTCCTTGAACACTGAAGCTTTCTTT.

The rearrangement uses TRBV6-5 and TRBJ2-1; D possibly corresponds to TRBD2 (6 bases). The germline V gene has CDR1 MNHEY and CDR2 SVGAGI. The V gene lost 2 bases and the J gene lost 1 base, with 9 bases spanning the gap. CDR3 length equals 15 residues. The CDR3 bases are TGTGCCAGCAGTTACGTGGGACTTTCCTACAATGAGCAGTTCTTC. It encodes CASSYVGLSYNEQFF.

The V and J genes are TRBV9 and TRBJ1-5; D is ambiguous. Germline V gene data show CDR1 as SGDLS and CDR2 as YYNGEE. V gave up 2 bases and J gave up 5 bases, with 14 bases separating them. The CDR3 loop spans 15 amino acids. CDR3 loop: CASSVYLAADQPQHF. In nucleotides, the CDR3 is TGTGCCAGCAGCGTCTACCTGGCCGCGGATCAGCCCCAGCATTTT.

The chain links TRBV28 to TRBJ2-7; TRBD1 aligns across 7 bases. V trimming: 6 bases; J trimming: 1 base; junction bases outside the gene matches: 9. CDR3 length: 15 residues. Per the germline V gene, CDR1 is MDHEN and CDR2 is SYDVKM. CDR3 sequence reads: CASSSGTAVSYEQYF. In DNA, the CDR3 is TGTGCCAGCAGCTCTGGGACAGCAGTTTCCTACGAGCAGTACTTC. The variable domain in full, completed from reference TRBV28 and TRBJ2-7, reads DVKVTQSSRYLVKRTGEKVFLECVQDMDHENMFWYRQDPGLGLRLIYFSYDVKMKEKGDIPEGYSVSREKKERFSLILESASTNQTSMYLCASSSGTAVSYEQYFGPGTRLTVT.

The chain recombines TRBV27 with TRBJ2-5; 12 nucleotides match TRBD2. The CDR3 spans 17 residues. Germline CDR1 MNHEY, CDR2 SMNVEV (reference sequence). The trim removed 6 bases at V and 1 base at J, leaving 9 bases unmatched. Here the CDR3 reads CASRGAATSGSQETQYF. CDR3 coding DNA: TGTGCCAGCAGAGGGGCGGCGACTAGCGGGAGCCAAGAGACCCAGTACTTC.